The T cell receptor (beta chain) described here comes from a study of T-cell reconstitution after alpha-beta-depleted transplantation in children. Study-level points and caveats: By about two months after transplant, alpha-beta T cells reportedly arose from several hundred graft clones that had expanded. For some patients, TCRbeta diversity was high at day 60 because of recipient T cells and thymic progenitors that survived. Hyperexpanded clones declined; after one year, newly produced T cells mostly supplied diversity.

Unique molecular identifiers were incorporated during preparation of the TCRbeta library. MiXCR was run by TCRdb on the PCR reads, yielding one entry per CDR3 protein. The data contain fewer than 400,000 distinct CDR3 sequences, over 20% of them singletons. Worth noting for this clonotype: Its antigen is not identified.

Germline values: CDR1 SGHDN, CDR2 FVKESK. CDR3 length: 16 residues. Trimming removed 2 bases from V and 1 base from J, with 13 bases in between. The source of this sequence is a male patient younger than 18 who had a stem cell transplant for acute lymphoblastic leukemia, so the T cells may come from the graft donor. Sequencing was performed on PBMCs, mostly from graft donor cells, taken 180 days after TCRalphabeta/CD19-depleted stem cell transplant. V gene TRBV14 combines with J gene TRBJ2-3; D call uncertain. The CDR3 here is CASSQRRAARTDTQYF. In DNA form, the CDR3 reads TGTGCCAGCAGCCAACGACGGGCGGCCCGCACAGATACGCAGTATTTT.